Listed below are T cell receptor beta chains from one sample, sequenced in a study of blood T cell repertoires in COVID-19. The protocol was immunoSEQ multiplex PCR, while the TCRdb copy is restricted to in-frame clones and leaves out a portion. Of 150,000 or so clones in the sample, approximately 82% were seen once. The sequenced material came from peripheral blood. The source is a human donor with acute or convalescent COVID-19. The donor label of this sample is uncertain. CDR3s include the opening cysteine and the closing phenylalanine or tryptophan. A D gene is named only where the DNA matches it firmly. Size tells how often a clone was seen (once, few, many) or the class of an expanded clone, and some rows leave it out.

V gene: TRBV6-5
J gene: TRBJ1-2
D gene: .
clone size: few
CDR3 DNA: TGTGCCAGCAGCAACAGCGGCTATGGCTACACCTTC
CDR3 protein: CASSNSGYGYTF

V gene: TRBV4-2
J gene: TRBJ1-2
D gene: .
clone size: .
CDR3 DNA: TGTGCCAGCAGCCAGGTAGGACAACCCTATGGCTACACCTTC
CDR3 protein: CASSQVGQPYGYTF

V gene: TRBV6-2/TRBV6-3
J gene: TRBJ1-5
D gene: .
clone size: .
CDR3 DNA: TGTGCCAGCAGTCCAGACAGGTATAGCAATCAGCCCCAGCATTTT
CDR3 protein: CASSPDRYSNQPQHF

V gene: TRBV27
J gene: TRBJ2-2
D gene: TRBD2
clone size: .
CDR3 DNA: TGTGCCAGCAGACACGGAAGCGGGGGCACCGGGGAGCTGTTTTTT
CDR3 protein: CASRHGSGGTGELFF

V gene: TRBV30
J gene: TRBJ2-7
D gene: TRBD1
clone size: .
CDR3 DNA: TGTGCCTGGAGCGTCGGGACAGGGTTCTACGAGCAGTACTTC
CDR3 protein: CAWSVGTGFYEQYF

V gene: TRBV5-1
J gene: TRBJ2-3
D gene: TRBD1
clone size: .
CDR3 DNA: TGCGCCAGCAGTTTAGTTTCCGGGACAGGCAACACAGATACGCAGTATTTT
CDR3 protein: CASSLVSGTGNTDTQYF

V gene: TRBV5-8
J gene: TRBJ1-2
D gene: .
clone size: .
CDR3 DNA: TGTGCCAGCAGCTTCGGGGCTAACTATGGCTACACCTTC
CDR3 protein: CASSFGANYGYTF

V gene: TRBV5-1
J gene: TRBJ1-6
D gene: TRBD1
clone size: .
CDR3 DNA: TGCGCCAGCAGCTTGGACCGGACAGGGGGTTCACCCCTCCACTTT
CDR3 protein: CASSLDRTGGSPLHF

V gene: TRBV7-9
J gene: TRBJ2-3
D gene: TRBD2
clone size: .
CDR3 DNA: TGTGCCAGCAGCTCCCTTGGAAGCGGGGGCCCGCTGGATACGCAGTATTTT
CDR3 protein: CASSSLGSGGPLDTQYF

V gene: TRBV4-2
J gene: TRBJ1-1
D gene: .
clone size: .
CDR3 DNA: TGTGCCAGCAGCCCACGTGATCCAGGTGAAGCTTTCTTT
CDR3 protein: CASSPRDPGEAFF

V gene: TRBV5-1
J gene: TRBJ2-7
D gene: .
clone size: .
CDR3 DNA: TGCGCCAGCAGATTTCTGACAAATCCCTCCTACGAGCAGTACTTC
CDR3 protein: CASRFLTNPSYEQYF

V gene: TRBV30
J gene: TRBJ2-2
D gene: TRBD1
clone size: .
CDR3 DNA: TGTGCCTGGAGTTCCGGGACAGCCACCGGGGAGCTGTTTTTT
CDR3 protein: CAWSSGTATGELFF

V gene: TRBV21-1
J gene: TRBJ1-3
D gene: .
clone size: .
CDR3 DNA: TGTGCCAGCAGCACCCCGGGATTACTCCTATGCTCTGGAAACACCATATATTTT
CDR3 protein: CASSTPGLLLCSGNTIYF

V gene: TRBV20-1
J gene: TRBJ1-1
D gene: .
clone size: .
CDR3 DNA: TGCAGTGCTCGGGACACTGAAGCTTTCTTT
CDR3 protein: CSARDTEAFF

V gene: TRBV10-2
J gene: TRBJ1-2
D gene: TRBD1
clone size: .
CDR3 DNA: TGCGCCAGCAGTGAGCCAGGGACAGGGGGCAATGGCTACACCTTC
CDR3 protein: CASSEPGTGGNGYTF

V gene: TRBV27
J gene: TRBJ1-2
D gene: .
clone size: .
CDR3 DNA: TGTGCCAGCAGTCCGTACGGGGGAGGCTACACCTTC
CDR3 protein: CASSPYGGGYTF

V gene: TRBV7-3
J gene: TRBJ1-2
D gene: .
clone size: .
CDR3 DNA: TGTGCCAGCAGCCCCGGAAGGAGTGGCTACACCTTC
CDR3 protein: CASSPGRSGYTF

V gene: TRBV4-1
J gene: TRBJ1-6
D gene: .
clone size: .
CDR3 DNA: TGCGCCAGCAGCCCTGATAATTCACCCCTCCACTTT
CDR3 protein: CASSPDNSPLHF

V gene: TRBV6-1
J gene: TRBJ1-6
D gene: TRBD1
clone size: .
CDR3 DNA: TGTGCCAGCAGTGAAGTTGGTGGCAGGGGGTCCTATAATTCACCCCTCCACTTT
CDR3 protein: CASSEVGGRGSYNSPLHF

V gene: TRBV3-1/TRBV3-2
J gene: TRBJ2-5
D gene: TRBD2
clone size: .
CDR3 DNA: TGTGCCAGCAGCCCCCAGCGGGGGGGGGAAACGGCCCAGTACTTC
CDR3 protein: CASSPQRGGETAQYF

V gene: TRBV25-1
J gene: TRBJ1-1
D gene: TRBD1
clone size: .
CDR3 DNA: TGTGCCAGCAGTGAGGAGACAGGGAGAAAAACTGAAGCTTTCTTT
CDR3 protein: CASSEETGRKTEAFF

V gene: TRBV5-1
J gene: TRBJ1-1
D gene: .
clone size: .
CDR3 DNA: TGCGCCAGCAGCTTGGTAGGGGCAGGTCTGAACACTGAAGCTTTCTTT
CDR3 protein: CASSLVGAGLNTEAFF

V gene: TRBV6-5
J gene: TRBJ2-7
D gene: .
clone size: .
CDR3 DNA: TGTGCCAGCAGTTACTCAGGGGGTGGCTCCTACGAGCAGTACTTC
CDR3 protein: CASSYSGGGSYEQYF

V gene: TRBV4-2
J gene: TRBJ2-4
D gene: .
clone size: .
CDR3 DNA: TGTGCCAGCAGCCAAGCTGCGCGGGAAGCCAAAAACATTCAGTACTTC
CDR3 protein: CASSQAAREAKNIQYF

V gene: TRBV28
J gene: TRBJ1-1
D gene: .
clone size: .
CDR3 DNA: TGTGCCAGCATACAGGAAACTGAAGCTTTCTTT
CDR3 protein: CASIQETEAFF

V gene: TRBV10-2
J gene: TRBJ1-6
D gene: TRBD1
clone size: .
CDR3 DNA: TGCGCCAGCAGTGAGTTAACGGGACAGAGGATTTTT
CDR3 protein: CASSELTGQRIF

V gene: TRBV6-6
J gene: TRBJ2-2
D gene: .
clone size: once
CDR3 DNA: TGTGCCAGCACCAGGTCTACCACTGACACCGGGGAGCTGTTTTTT
CDR3 protein: CASTRSTTDTGELFF

V gene: TRBV13
J gene: TRBJ1-3
D gene: .
clone size: .
CDR3 DNA: TGTGCCAGCAGCTCCTCGACAACTGGAAACACCATATATTTT
CDR3 protein: CASSSSTTGNTIYF

V gene: TRBV29-1
J gene: TRBJ1-2
D gene: .
clone size: once
CDR3 DNA: TGCAGCCTATCACAGGGCCTGGATGGCTACACCTTC
CDR3 protein: CSLSQGLDGYTF

V gene: TRBV7-9
J gene: TRBJ1-3
D gene: TRBD1
clone size: few
CDR3 DNA: TGTGCCAGCAGCCCCTGGGGACAGGGGGGAAAAGACTCTGGAAACACCATATATTTT
CDR3 protein: CASSPWGQGGKDSGNTIYF

V gene: TRBV27
J gene: TRBJ2-7
D gene: .
clone size: once
CDR3 DNA: TGTGCCAGCAGTTTAACTGGCGGCCGGAGCCTCTACGAGCAGTACTTC
CDR3 protein: CASSLTGGRSLYEQYF

V gene: TRBV30
J gene: TRBJ2-3
D gene: .
clone size: .
CDR3 DNA: TGTGCCTGGAGGACAGCCGGCACAGATACGCAGTATTTT
CDR3 protein: CAWRTAGTDTQYF

V gene: TRBV7-9
J gene: TRBJ2-1
D gene: .
clone size: .
CDR3 DNA: TGTGCCAGCAGTCAGCATGGACAGCCAGGGGATGAGCAGTTCTTC
CDR3 protein: CASSQHGQPGDEQFF

V gene: TRBV19
J gene: TRBJ2-1
D gene: .
clone size: .
CDR3 DNA: TGTGCCAGTAGCCTTACTAGCTCCTACAATGAGCAGTTCTTC
CDR3 protein: CASSLTSSYNEQFF

V gene: TRBV9
J gene: TRBJ1-1
D gene: .
clone size: .
CDR3 DNA: TGTGCCAGCGGGACGGGGGTTTCGGAAGCTTTCTTT
CDR3 protein: CASGTGVSEAFF

V gene: TRBV7-8
J gene: TRBJ1-5
D gene: .
clone size: .
CDR3 DNA: TGTGCCAGCAGCTTAGAGGGTACTTCCCGGGGTCATCAGCCCCAGCATTTT
CDR3 protein: CASSLEGTSRGHQPQHF

V gene: TRBV5-5
J gene: TRBJ1-2
D gene: TRBD1
clone size: .
CDR3 DNA: TGTGCCAGCAGCTTTCGGACAGGGTGGTATGGCTACACCTTC
CDR3 protein: CASSFRTGWYGYTF

V gene: TRBV5-1
J gene: TRBJ1-1
D gene: .
clone size: .
CDR3 DNA: TGCGCCAGCAGCTTAGACTCCAACTATAACACTGAAGCTTTCTTT
CDR3 protein: CASSLDSNYNTEAFF

V gene: TRBV11-2
J gene: TRBJ1-2
D gene: TRBD1
clone size: .
CDR3 DNA: TGTGCCAGCAGCGCACGAAGGGGGCCGTATGGCTACACCTTC
CDR3 protein: CASSARRGPYGYTF

V gene: TRBV5-4
J gene: TRBJ2-7
D gene: .
clone size: many
CDR3 DNA: TGTGCCAGCAGCTATGAACGGGGAAACGAGCAGTACTTC
CDR3 protein: CASSYERGNEQYF

V gene: TRBV7-2
J gene: TRBJ1-3
D gene: TRBD1
clone size: .
CDR3 DNA: TGTGCCAGCAGCCCAAGACAGGGACAGGGCAAAACCATATATTTT
CDR3 protein: CASSPRQGQGKTIYF

V gene: TRBV5-1
J gene: TRBJ2-1
D gene: TRBD1
clone size: once
CDR3 DNA: TGCGCCAGCAGCTTGAATCCGGACAGGGACGGTGATGAGCAGTTCTTC
CDR3 protein: CASSLNPDRDGDEQFF

V gene: TRBV14
J gene: TRBJ1-1
D gene: TRBD1
clone size: .
CDR3 DNA: TGTGCCAGCAGCCAAACACAGGGCCCAGGGGGAGCTTTCTTT
CDR3 protein: CASSQTQGPGGAFF

V gene: TRBV5-1
J gene: TRBJ1-5
D gene: .
clone size: .
CDR3 DNA: TGCGCCAGCAGCTTGTGGGGGGGCAGTCAGCCCCAGCATTTT
CDR3 protein: CASSLWGGSQPQHF

V gene: TRBV5-6
J gene: TRBJ1-3
D gene: TRBD1
clone size: .
CDR3 DNA: TGTGCCAGCAGCTGGTTACAGGGGTCCTTCTCTGGAAACACCATATATTTT
CDR3 protein: CASSWLQGSFSGNTIYF

V gene: TRBV6-4
J gene: TRBJ1-5
D gene: TRBD1
clone size: .
CDR3 DNA: TGTGCCAGCAGTGACTCTGATAATCCTTTTGAGCACAGGGGATCCAGTAATCAGCCCCAGCATTTT
CDR3 protein: CASSDSDNPFEHRGSSNQPQHF

V gene: TRBV5-1
J gene: TRBJ2-7
D gene: .
clone size: .
CDR3 DNA: TGCGCCAGCAGCTTGTTAGTAGCTTCCTACGAGCAGTACTTC
CDR3 protein: CASSLLVASYEQYF

V gene: TRBV7-6
J gene: TRBJ1-1
D gene: TRBD1
clone size: once
CDR3 DNA: TGTGCCAGCAGCTATGGACAGGGGAACACTGAAGCTTTCTTT
CDR3 protein: CASSYGQGNTEAFF

V gene: TRBV5-1
J gene: TRBJ1-2
D gene: TRBD1
clone size: .
CDR3 DNA: TGCGCCAGCGGGACAGGGGACTATGGCTACACCTTC
CDR3 protein: CASGTGDYGYTF

V gene: TRBV7-2
J gene: TRBJ2-7
D gene: .
clone size: .
CDR3 DNA: TGTGCCAGCAGCTCGGGCGAGCGGCAGGCCATCTACGAGCAGTACTTC
CDR3 protein: CASSSGERQAIYEQYF

V gene: TRBV30
J gene: TRBJ1-4
D gene: .
clone size: .
CDR3 DNA: TGTGCCTGGAGTCTAGCGGTATCCCGTACGGTGTTTTTT
CDR3 protein: CAWSLAVSRTVFF

V gene: TRBV7-9
J gene: TRBJ2-7
D gene: TRBD2
clone size: few
CDR3 DNA: TGTGCCAGCAGCCCTAGCGGGGGCTCCTGGGACGAGCAGTACTTC
CDR3 protein: CASSPSGGSWDEQYF

V gene: TRBV3-1/TRBV3-2
J gene: TRBJ1-6
D gene: .
clone size: .
CDR3 DNA: TGTGCCAGCAGCCAGGGGCCTAGATCACCCCTCCACTTT
CDR3 protein: CASSQGPRSPLHF

V gene: TRBV5-1
J gene: TRBJ2-5
D gene: TRBD1
clone size: .
CDR3 DNA: TGCGCCAGCAGCTCGGACAGGGGCCTCCAAGAGACCCAGTACTTC
CDR3 protein: CASSSDRGLQETQYF

V gene: TRBV19
J gene: TRBJ1-1
D gene: .
clone size: .
CDR3 DNA: TGTGCCAGTAGTATAGCGGCATCCGGGGCTTTCTTT
CDR3 protein: CASSIAASGAFF